Listed here are 14 T cell receptor beta chains from one sample, sequenced in a study of cytotoxic CD8 clonotypes in ibrutinib-treated CLL. Some clones are missing from TCRdb's copy, which holds only in-frame ones; the method was immunoSEQ multiplex PCR. This table holds 250,000 to 350,000 clones, around 69% found once. This sample comprised PBMCs, obtained at disease progression, from a patient treated with ibrutinib. These receptors all stem from a human donor with chronic lymphocytic leukemia.

CDR3 nucleotide sequence: TGTGCCAGCAGCCCCTTAAGAGGGGGCGTCAATCAGCCCCAGCATTTT. Translated: CASSPLRGGVNQPQHF. The chain joins TRBV7-3 to TRBJ1-5, with 7 bases lining up with TRBD1. V shed 5 bases and J 3 bases; nucleotides not matched to a gene: 10. From germline, CDR1 is SGHTA and CDR2 FQGTGA. This CDR3 region has 16 residues.

This chain uses TRBV7-3 with TRBJ2-7, with a tentative D call TRBD2 (5 bases). Germline loops: CDR1 SGHTA, CDR2 FQGTGA. This CDR3 has 15 residues. V was cut by 0 bases and J by 7 bases, with 16 bases left in between. The CDR3 spells CASSLTRVGQGEQYF. DNA for the CDR3: TGTGCCAGCAGCTTAACGAGGGTCGGCCAAGGGGAGCAGTACTTC.

V is TRBV2 and J is TRBJ2-7; D might be TRBD1 (5 bases). CDR3 length: 12 amino acids. The ends were cut back, 7 bases at V and 2 bases at J, with 9 bases in the middle. Germline V CDR1 and CDR2: SNHLY, FYNNEI. The CDR3: CASKGMTYEQYF. The DNA for the CDR3 is TGTGCCAGCAAGGGGATGACCTACGAGCAGTACTTC.

This clone appeared a few times. The CDR3 coding sequence is TGCGCCTCGTCGGACAGGGCCAATGAGCAGTTCTTC. Its protein is CASSDRANEQFF. The chain couples TRBV4-1 to TRBJ2-1; 8 positions agree with TRBD1. J was trimmed by 6 bases and V by 11 bases; bases with no gene match: 6. The germline gives CDR1 MGHRA, CDR2 YSYEKL. The CDR3 is 12 amino acids.

This chain uses TRBV6-6 with TRBJ2-5, with TRBD1 identical over 7 bases. V was pared by 8 bases and J by 5 bases, with 8 bases of the junction left unmatched. Germline V lookup: CDR1 MNHNY, CDR2 SVGAGI (reference sequence). This CDR3 comprises 13 residues. The CDR3 DNA reads TGTGCCAGCGTAGGGACAGCAAGGGAGACCCAGTACTTC. Its protein product is CASVGTARETQYF.

This chain connects TRBV11-2 to TRBJ1-1; D might be TRBD1 (6 bases). The V end was cut by 2 bases, the J end by 0 bases, with 19 bases between. The CDR3 extends over 18 amino acids. Germline CDR1 and CDR2: SGHAT and FQNNGV. The CDR3 reads CASSLFGGREAVNTEAFF. In DNA form, the CDR3 reads TGTGCCAGCAGCTTATTCGGGGGCAGGGAAGCGGTGAACACTGAAGCTTTCTTT. Variable domain in full (rest from reference TRBV11-2 and TRBJ1-1): EAGVAQSPRYKIIEKRQSVAFWCNPISGHATLYWYQQILGQGPKLLIQFQNNGVVDDSQLPKDRFSAERLKGVDSTLKIQPAKLEDSAVYLCASSLFGGREAVNTEAFFGQGTRLTVV.

A few counts support this clone. The CDR3: CASSLFYEQFF. The CDR3 coding sequence is TGCGCCAGCAGCTTGTTCTATGAGCAGTTCTTC. The gene calls are TRBV5-1 and TRBJ2-1; D is undetermined. Trimming cost V 1 base and J 8 bases, with 4 bases left between them. The germline CDR1 and CDR2 sequences are SGHRS and YFSETQ. This CDR3 contains 11 residues.

This chain links TRBV18 with TRBJ2-3; 8 bases align to TRBD2. Germline-derived CDR1 and CDR2 are KGHSH and LQKENI. The CDR3 contains 16 residues. V was clipped by 1 base and J by 4 bases; unmatched bases: 7. CDR3 nucleotides: TGTGCCAGCTCACCACGGACGGGAGGGAGGTCAGATACGCAGTATTTT. It yields the protein CASSPRTGGRSDTQYF.

This chain links TRBV12-5 with TRBJ2-7, with D tentatively TRBD1 (7 bases). The CDR3 length is 15 residues. Deletions cut 0 bases from V and 3 bases from J, with 12 bases between. Germline V gene lookup returns CDR1 LGHNT and CDR2 FRNRAP. This CDR3 reads CASGLVTGRLYEQYF. CDR3 in DNA: TGTGCTAGTGGTTTGGTGACAGGGAGGCTCTACGAGCAGTACTTC.

V is TRBV5-6 and J is TRBJ2-7, with TRBD1 identical over 11 bases. Germline trimming cut 2 bases from V and 6 bases from J; bases unmatched to any gene: 13. Per germline, CDR1 SGHDT and CDR2 YYEEEE. CDR3 length equals 17 residues. The chain's CDR3 is CASSLMGRTGGAGEQYF. CDR3 nucleotide sequence: TGTGCCAGCAGCTTAATGGGAAGGACAGGGGGCGCGGGCGAGCAGTACTTC.

The chain is built from TRBV11-2 and TRBJ2-7, with 8 bases that match TRBD1. V lost 5 bases, J lost 0 bases, and 12 bases stayed unmatched. The germline CDR1 and CDR2 sequences are SGHAT and FQNNGV. CDR3 length: 17 amino acids. Here the CDR3 DNA reads TGTGCCAGCAGCCCAGGGACAGGTGAATTAATCTCCTACGAGCAGTACTTC. Translating it yields CASSPGTGELISYEQYF.

The chain joins TRBV7-2 to TRBJ2-1; 13 nucleotides align to TRBD2. The V gene end was trimmed by 1 base and the J gene end by 6 bases; junction bases not matched to a gene: 3. CDR3 size: 16 residues. Germline V gene sequence: CDR1 SGHTA, CDR2 FQGNSA. CDR3 DNA: TGTGCCAGCAGCTTAGATGGACTAGCGGGGGTCAATGAGCAGTTCTTC. Protein: CASSLDGLAGVNEQFF.

The V gene is TRBV4-1, the J gene TRBJ2-5; D perhaps matches TRBD2 (5 bases). The CDR3 is 13 residues long. Germline V gene sequence: CDR1 MGHRA, CDR2 YSYEKL. V was clipped by 5 bases and J by 4 bases, with 11 bases between them. This CDR3 is CASSFGLLETQYF. CDR3 in DNA: TGCGCCAGCAGCTTCGGACTTTTAGAGACCCAGTACTTC.

Only a few counts were recorded for this clone. The chain links TRBV7-8 to TRBJ1-2; possible D gene TRBD1, 6 bases. The germline V and J ends were trimmed by 5 bases and 4 bases, with 11 bases remaining between them. CDR1 is SGHVS and CDR2 is FQNEAQ in the germline V gene. The CDR3 is 13 amino acids. CDR3 sequence reads: CASSPQGSYGYTF. CDR3 sequence (DNA): TGTGCCAGCAGCCCGCAGGGGAGCTATGGCTACACCTTC.